The T cell receptor beta chain under discussion was sequenced for a study of regulatory T cells in long-lasting Graves disease. Study information: The study counted Graves' disease as persistent given over 5 years of antithyroid drugs and positive TSH receptor antibodies.

Researchers made TCR beta libraries by using iRepertoire HTBI primers and running Arm-PCR on CDR3 regions. TCRdb passed the multiplex PCR reads through MiXCR, listing each CDR3 protein once. This table has about 460,000 distinct CDR3 sequences, approximately 23% appearing once. This CDR3 is built from 13 residues. Trimming removed 4 bases at V and 5 bases at J, with 10 bases between. The germline gives CDR1 MDHEN, CDR2 SYDVKM. Time point of the sample: persistent/refractory GD, antithyroid drugs over 5 years with positive TRAb. Researchers made the TCR library from RNA that was extracted from PBMCs. This clonotype came up a few times.

This material consisted of peripheral blood mononuclear cells (PBMCs), taken when the disease was refractory, from a patient treated with antithyroid drugs. The chain has TRBV28 and TRBJ2-3; D is uncertain. The clonotype originates from a female donor with Graves disease. The CDR3 region has the DNA TGTGCCAGCAGTTCCCACTTTAGAGATACGCAGTATTTT. Residues: CASSSHFRDTQYF. The whole variable domain, remainder taken from reference TRBV28 and TRBJ2-3, is DVKVTQSSRYLVKRTGEKVFLECVQDMDHENMFWYRQDPGLGLRLIYFSYDVKMKEKGDIPEGYSVSREKKERFSLILESASTNQTSMYLCASSSHFRDTQYFGPGTRLTVL.